Below, one T cell receptor beta chain is given with its context. Mismatch with germline at one junction end may stem from a read error. This CDR3 contains 13 residues. Germline V CDR1 and CDR2: MNHNY, SVGAGI (reference sequence). The data are from a study of OX40 agonist ivuxolimab in advanced cancers. On the study more broadly: One patient with hepatocellular carcinoma and two with cutaneous melanoma, three in all, had partial responses.

Profiled with immunoSEQ multiplex PCR; TCRdb holds only in-frame clones, not every one. The table lists some 60,000 clones, roughly four fifths of them singletons, with about 4.8% in the top ten. This sample comprised CD4+ or CD8+ T cells sorted from blood, obtained in a trial of the OX40 agonist ivuxolimab. This TCR was recovered from an adult with an advanced solid tumor such as melanoma, head and neck, liver or kidney cancer. The V call is TRBV6-6, the J call TRBJ1-3; perhaps TRBD1 as D (6 bases). The CDR3, as DNA: TGTGCCGGCAGGGGAGGGTCGGGAAACACCATATATTTT. Its translation is CAGRGGSGNTIYF.